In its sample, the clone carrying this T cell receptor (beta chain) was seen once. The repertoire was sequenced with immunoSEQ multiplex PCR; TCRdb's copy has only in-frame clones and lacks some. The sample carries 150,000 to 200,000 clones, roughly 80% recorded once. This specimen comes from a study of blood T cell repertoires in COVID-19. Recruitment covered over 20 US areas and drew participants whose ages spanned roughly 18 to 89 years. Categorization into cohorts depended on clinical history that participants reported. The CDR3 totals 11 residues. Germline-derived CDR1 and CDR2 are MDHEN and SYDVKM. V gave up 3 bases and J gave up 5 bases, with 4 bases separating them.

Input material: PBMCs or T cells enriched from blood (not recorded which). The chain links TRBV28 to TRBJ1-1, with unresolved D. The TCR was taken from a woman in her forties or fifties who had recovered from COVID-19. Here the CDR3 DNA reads TGTGCCAGCAGTTTCCCGACTGAAGCTTTCTTT. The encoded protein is CASSFPTEAFF.